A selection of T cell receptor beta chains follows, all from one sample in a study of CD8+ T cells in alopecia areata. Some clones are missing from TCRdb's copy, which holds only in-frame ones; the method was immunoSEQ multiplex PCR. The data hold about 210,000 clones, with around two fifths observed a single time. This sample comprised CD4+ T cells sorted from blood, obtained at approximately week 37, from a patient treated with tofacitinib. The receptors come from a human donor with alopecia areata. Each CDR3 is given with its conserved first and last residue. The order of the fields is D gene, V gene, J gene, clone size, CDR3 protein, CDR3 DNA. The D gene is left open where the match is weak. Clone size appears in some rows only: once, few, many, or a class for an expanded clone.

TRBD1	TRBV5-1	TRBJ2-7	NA	CASSPTGASYEQYF	TGCGCCAGCAGCCCCACAGGGGCCTCCTACGAGCAGTACTTC
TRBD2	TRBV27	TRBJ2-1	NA	CASSLWLGLAGINEQFF	TGTGCCAGCAGTTTATGGTTGGGACTAGCGGGCATCAATGAGCAGTTCTTC
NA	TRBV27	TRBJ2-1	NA	CASTLVGSPYNEQFF	TGTGCCAGCACCCTCGTCGGGAGTCCATACAATGAGCAGTTCTTC
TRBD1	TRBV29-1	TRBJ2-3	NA	CSVEGGTGNTDTQYF	TGCAGCGTTGAAGGGGGGACAGGGAACACAGATACGCAGTATTTT
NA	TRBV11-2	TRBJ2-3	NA	CASSSNAERYTDTQYF	TGTGCCAGCAGCTCTAACGCGGAGCGGTACACAGATACGCAGTATTTT
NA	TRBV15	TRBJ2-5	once	CATSRDRGETQYF	TGTGCCACCAGCAGAGATCGAGGAGAGACCCAGTACTTC
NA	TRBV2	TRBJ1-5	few	CASSEGRYQPQHF	TGTGCCAGCAGTGAAGGGCGATATCAGCCCCAGCATTTT
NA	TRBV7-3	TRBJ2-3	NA	CASSLARGDTQYF	TGTGCCAGCAGCTTAGCTAGGGGCGATACGCAGTATTTT
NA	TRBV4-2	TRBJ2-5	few	CASSQELAGSETQYF	TGTGCCAGCAGCCAAGAATTAGCAGGGTCGGAGACCCAGTACTTC
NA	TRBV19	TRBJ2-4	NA	CASTVGGDIQYF	TGTGCCAGTACAGTGGGTGGGGACATTCAGTACTTC
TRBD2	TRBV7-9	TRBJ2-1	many	CASSPRRGASEQFF	TGTGCCAGCAGCCCCAGGCGGGGGGCTAGTGAGCAGTTCTTC
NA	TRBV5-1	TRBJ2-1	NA	CASTPFPDSSNEQFF	TGCGCCAGCACCCCCTTTCCGGACTCCTCGAATGAGCAGTTCTTC
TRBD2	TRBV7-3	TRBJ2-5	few	CASSLTTRTSGRMDQYF	TGTGCCAGCAGCTTAACGACCAGGACTAGCGGGAGAATGGACCAGTACTTC
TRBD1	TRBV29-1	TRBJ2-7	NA	CSGRDSLSYEQYF	TGCAGCGGCCGGGACAGTTTGTCCTACGAGCAGTACTTC
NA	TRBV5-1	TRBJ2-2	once	CASSPELAATTGELFF	TGCGCCAGCAGCCCGGAGCTCGCGGCAACCACCGGGGAGCTGTTTTTT
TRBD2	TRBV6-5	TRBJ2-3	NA	CASSRLAGATDTQYF	TGTGCCAGCAGTAGACTAGCGGGGGCCACAGATACGCAGTATTTT
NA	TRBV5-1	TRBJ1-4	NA	CASSLVGATNEKLFF	TGCGCCAGCAGCTTGGTGGGTGCAACTAATGAAAAACTGTTTTTT
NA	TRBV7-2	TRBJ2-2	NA	CASSVTAATELFF	TGTGCCAGCAGCGTGACGGCGGCCACGGAGCTGTTTTTT
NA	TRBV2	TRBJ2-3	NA	CASPHKAGPRDTQYF	TGTGCCAGCCCGCATAAGGCAGGGCCCAGGGATACGCAGTATTTT
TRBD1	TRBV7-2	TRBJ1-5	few	CASSSPQGRGNQPQHF	TGTGCCAGCAGCTCACCACAGGGGAGAGGAAATCAGCCCCAGCATTTT
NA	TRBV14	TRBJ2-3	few	CASSQGTSTDTQYF	TGTGCCAGCAGCCAAGGGACTAGCACAGATACGCAGTATTTT
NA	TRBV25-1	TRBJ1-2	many	CASRRQGGYTF	TGTGCCAGCAGAAGGCAGGGGGGCTACACCTTC
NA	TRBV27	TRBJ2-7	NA	CASSSTRGYEQYF	TGTGCCAGCAGTTCGACCCGAGGGTACGAGCAGTACTTC
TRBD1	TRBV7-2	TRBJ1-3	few	CASSGSGRGAQYSGNTIYF	TGTGCCAGCAGCGGTTCGGGCAGGGGGGCCCAATACTCTGGAAACACCATATATTTT
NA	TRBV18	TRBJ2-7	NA	CASSPPVSRGEQYF	TGTGCCAGCTCACCACCGGTCAGCCGTGGCGAGCAGTACTTC
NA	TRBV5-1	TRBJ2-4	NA	CASSRGPTDIQYF	TGCGCCAGCAGCAGGGGCCCGACGGACATTCAGTACTTC
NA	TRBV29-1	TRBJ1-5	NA	CSVVYGQAGNQPQHF	TGCAGCGTTGTATACGGCCAGGCAGGCAATCAGCCCCAGCATTTT
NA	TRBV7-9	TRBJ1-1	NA	CASSLASGRRTATEAFF	TGTGCCAGCAGCTTAGCGAGCGGACGGAGAACAGCGACTGAAGCTTTCTTT
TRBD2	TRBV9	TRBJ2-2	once	CASSTWTSGTGELFF	TGTGCCAGCAGCACCTGGACTAGCGGCACCGGGGAGCTGTTTTTT
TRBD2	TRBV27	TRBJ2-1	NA	CASSFRLAGAEEQFF	TGTGCCAGCAGTTTCAGGCTAGCGGGAGCGGAGGAGCAGTTCTTC
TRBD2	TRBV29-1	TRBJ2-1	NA	CSSAGTSRNSYNEQFF	TGCAGCTCTGCCGGGACTAGCCGCAACTCCTACAATGAGCAGTTCTTC
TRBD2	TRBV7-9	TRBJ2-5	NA	CASSLGLAVETQYF	TGTGCCAGCAGCTTAGGACTAGCGGTCGAGACCCAGTACTTC
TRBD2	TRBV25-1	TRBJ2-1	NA	CASSGTSGIYNEQFF	TGTGCCAGCAGTGGGACTAGCGGGATCTACAATGAGCAGTTCTTC
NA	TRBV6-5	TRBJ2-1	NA	CASSYGRLPRDNEQFF	TGTGCCAGCAGTTACGGCCGACTCCCGCGAGACAATGAGCAGTTCTTC
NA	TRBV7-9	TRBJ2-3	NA	CASSLARSRTDTQYF	TGTGCCAGCAGCTTAGCGCGAAGTCGCACAGATACGCAGTATTTT
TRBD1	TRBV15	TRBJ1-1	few	CATSPHGDRANTEAFF	TGTGCCACCAGCCCCCATGGGGACAGGGCGAACACTGAAGCTTTCTTT
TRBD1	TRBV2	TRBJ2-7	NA	CASRDDRVKQYF	TGTGCCAGCAGGGATGACAGGGTAAAGCAGTACTTC
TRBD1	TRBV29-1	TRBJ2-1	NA	CSGIRGGGSEQFF	TGCAGCGGTATCAGAGGGGGCGGGTCCGAGCAGTTCTTC
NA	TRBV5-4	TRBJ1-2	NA	CASREGELGYTF	TGTGCCAGCAGGGAGGGGGAACTTGGCTACACCTTC
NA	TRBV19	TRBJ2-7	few	CASSLTRGARSYEQYF	TGTGCCAGTAGTTTAACTCGCGGAGCACGATCCTACGAGCAGTACTTC
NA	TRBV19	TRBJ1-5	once	CASLQGNQPQHF	TGTGCCAGCCTACAGGGTAATCAGCCCCAGCATTTT
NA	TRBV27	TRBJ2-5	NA	CASSLRSVPQGRASAETQYF	TGTGCCAGCAGTTTGAGGTCAGTCCCGCAGGGCCGGGCTAGCGCGGAGACCCAGTACTTC
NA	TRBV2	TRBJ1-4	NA	CASRGEPQKLFF	TGTGCCAGCAGGGGTGAACCCCAAAAACTGTTTTTT
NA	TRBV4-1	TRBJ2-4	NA	CASSPSGTARAKNIQYF	TGCGCCAGCAGCCCTTCGGGGACGGCCAGAGCCAAAAACATTCAGTACTTC
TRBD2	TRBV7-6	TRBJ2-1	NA	CASSLVAGARNEQFF	TGTGCCAGCAGCTTAGTAGCGGGAGCCCGGAATGAGCAGTTCTTC
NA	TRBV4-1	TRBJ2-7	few	CASSHLLMTRAEQYF	TGCGCCAGCAGCCACCTCCTGATGACCCGGGCCGAGCAGTACTTC
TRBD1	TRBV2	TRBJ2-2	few	CASSGTGGTGELFF	TGTGCCAGCAGTGGGACAGGGGGAACCGGGGAGCTGTTTTTT
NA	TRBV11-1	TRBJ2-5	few	CASSFGYRAGRQETQYF	TGTGCCAGCAGCTTTGGATATAGGGCGGGTCGCCAAGAGACCCAGTACTTC
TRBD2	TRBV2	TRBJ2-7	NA	CASSGLAGFYEQYF	TGTGCCAGCAGCGGGCTAGCGGGCTTCTACGAGCAGTACTTC
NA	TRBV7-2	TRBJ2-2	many	CASSLGGAKVQRRLFF	TGTGCCAGCAGCTTAGGGGGCGCGAAGGTACAGAGAAGGCTGTTTTTT
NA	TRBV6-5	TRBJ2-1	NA	CASQRAHNEQFF	TGTGCCAGTCAGCGGGCGCACAATGAGCAGTTCTTC
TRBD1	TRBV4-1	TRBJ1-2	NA	CASSHVTGEHYGYTF	TGCGCCAGCAGCCACGTGACAGGGGAGCACTATGGCTACACCTTC
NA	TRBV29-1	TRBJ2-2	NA	CSVDGYRTAETGELFF	TGCAGCGTTGACGGGTATAGGACCGCGGAAACCGGGGAGCTGTTTTTT
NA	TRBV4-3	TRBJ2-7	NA	CASSHAAGLPAYEQYF	TGCGCCAGCAGCCACGCCGCGGGGCTACCGGCCTACGAGCAGTACTTC
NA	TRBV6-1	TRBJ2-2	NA	CASSEPPRSLFF	TGTGCCAGCAGTGAACCTCCGCGTTCCCTGTTTTTT
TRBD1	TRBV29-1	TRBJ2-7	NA	CSIRDSSYEQYF	TGCAGCATAAGGGACAGCTCCTACGAGCAGTACTTC
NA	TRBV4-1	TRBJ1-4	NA	CASSHPPAEKLFF	TGCGCCAGCAGCCACCCGCCCGCTGAAAAACTGTTTTTT
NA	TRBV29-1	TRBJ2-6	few	CSAHGAGANVLTF	TGCAGCGCCCACGGGGCTGGAGCCAACGTCCTGACTTTC
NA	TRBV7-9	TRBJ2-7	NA	CASSFGTSAYEQYF	TGTGCCAGCAGCTTCGGGACATCAGCCTACGAGCAGTACTTC
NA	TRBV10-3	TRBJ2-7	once	CATGEAASYEQYF	TGTGCCACGGGGGAAGCGGCGTCCTACGAGCAGTACTTC